The 20 T cell receptor beta chains presented below share a single source sample, sequenced in a study of tumor-infiltrating lymphocytes in primary liver carcinoma. Reverse transcription of 500 to 650 ng total RNA with a constant-region primer produced TCR beta cDNA. Three rounds of nested multiplex PCR with slightly modified ARM-PCR produced TCR beta libraries. Investigators reported that the first two PCR rounds, at roughly 10 cycles each, used TRBV1-TRBV30 forward primers with a C-beta reverse primer. One entry per CDR3 protein, called by TCRdb with MiXCR from the multiplex PCR reads. The table records approximately 110,000 distinct CDR3 sequences, roughly 80% of them present only once. Starting material for RNA and DNA co-extraction consisted of about 20-30 mg of unsorted bulk tissue. Specimen: liver tumor tissue from sampling region 3. Subset of the sample: tumor region T3, left-lateral pole. These receptors all come from a man in his forties with primary liver carcinoma and hepatitis B virus infection.

Worth noting for this clonotype: The junction does not match germline at one end; this may be a read error. The rearrangement uses TRBV11-3 and TRBJ2-1; D not certain. Germline V gene lookup returns CDR1 SGHNT and CDR2 YENEEA. CDR3 size: 14 residues. CDR3 coding DNA: TGTGCCAGCAGATTAGGATTCAGCAACAATGAGCAGTTCTTC. Its protein product is CASRLGFSNNEQFF.

This clonotype was seen only once. Being one base from a much bigger clone, this may be a read error. The V gene is TRBV28, the J gene TRBJ1-2, with D unresolved. This CDR3 has 12 residues. Germline V gene data show CDR1 as MDHEN and CDR2 as SYDVKM. The CDR3 DNA reads as TGTGACAGCAGTTCGTCCAGATATGGCTACACCTTC. Translation: CDSSSSRYGYTF.

In this sample, this clonotype turned up a few times. At one end, the junction sequence differs from germline, possibly due to a read error. The chain carries TRBV6-5 and TRBJ1-2; D is uncertain. Germline values: CDR1 MNHEY, CDR2 SVGAGI. The CDR3 consists of 13 residues. The CDR3 spells CASSKTREDGYTF. CDR3 DNA: TGTGCCAGCAGTAAAACAAGGGAAGATGGCTATACCTTC.

This clonotype was recorded many times. J is TRBJ2-1 and V is TRBV4-2; 10 nucleotides match TRBD2. V was clipped by 1 base and J by 7 bases; unmatched bases: 4. The CDR3 length is 15 residues. Germline CDR1 is LGHNA and CDR2 is YNFKEQ. CDR3 in DNA: TGTGCCAGCAGCCAAGTGGCTAGCGGGAGTAATGAGCAGTTCTTC. It is translated as CASSQVASGSNEQFF.

In regard to this clonotype: A read error may be the cause here, since a much bigger clone is one base away. The chain uses TRBV30 and TRBJ1-1; D may be TRBD1 (6 bases). With 2 bases removed from V and 5 bases from J, the gap between germline ends came to 18 bases. This CDR3 is 15 amino acids long. CDR1 and CDR2 (germline): GTSNPN, SVGIG (reference sequence). CDR3 region: CAWSQTWDMRTEAFF. DNA of the CDR3: TGTGCCTGGAGTCAAACCTGGGACATGAGGACTGAAGCTTTCTTT.

In regard to this clonotype: A read error may produce the germline difference seen at one junction end. The V call is TRBV7-8, the J call TRBJ2-3, with D possibly being TRBD2 (5 bases). Germline values: CDR1 SGHVS, CDR2 FQNEAQ. There are 20 residues in the CDR3. The CDR3 DNA reads TGTGTCAGCAGCTTATGGGATGGATCCGGGATGGCCCTAAAGATAAAAACGCAGTATTTT. Residues: CVSSLWDGSGMALKIKTQYF.

About this clonotype itself: Mismatch with germline at one junction end may stem from a read error. In nucleotides, the CDR3 is TGTGTCAGCAGTACGACAGAGGTTTCGCCCCTCCACTTT. Its protein product is CVSSTTEVSPLHF. The rearrangement links TRBV6-6 to TRBJ1-6, with a weak D call TRBD1 (5 bases). Germline V lookup: CDR1 MNHNY, CDR2 SVGAGI (reference sequence). CDR3 length equals 13 residues.

Of note for this clonotype: The CDR3 does not end in the conserved phenylalanine or tryptophan, so this is likely a read error. The chain links TRBV4-3 to TRBJ2-1; no firm D call. Looked up from germline, CDR1 is LGHNA and CDR2 is YSLEER. The V and J ends lost 0 bases and 2 bases respectively, with 17 bases between them. The CDR3 has 18 residues. CDR3 coding DNA: TGCGCCAGCAGCCAAGATCAGAGAAGAGTCGGCCCCTACAATGAGCAGTTCCTC. It translates to CASSQDQRRVGPYNEQFL.

A word on this clonotype: Sequence at one end of the junction differs from germline and may be a read error. The chain couples TRBV29-1 to TRBJ1-1; maybe TRBD1 (5 bases). The CDR3 loop spans 12 amino acids. CDR1 and CDR2 (germline): SQVTM, ANQGSEA. The CDR3 nucleotides are TGCAGCGTTAGATGGGGCGTGACTGAAGCATTCTTT. It codes for CSVRWGVTEAFF.

This clonotype was detected a few times. The chain has TRBV7-2 and TRBJ2-3; TRBD2 matches at 10 bases. The CDR3 is 18 residues long. V lost 7 bases to trimming and J lost 4 bases; unmatched junction nucleotides: 17. CDR1 is SGHTA and CDR2 is FQGNSA in the germline V gene. The CDR3 region is CASTAGAGGPLGADTQYF. As DNA, the CDR3 is TGTGCCAGCACCGCTGGAGCGGGAGGGCCCCTGGGGGCAGATACGCAGTATTTT. The complete variable domain, with remaining parts taken from reference TRBV7-2 and TRBJ2-3, reads GAGVSQSPSNKVTEKGKDVELRCDPISGHTALYWYRQSLGQGLEFLIYFQGNSAPDKSGLPSDRFSAERTGGSVSTLTIQRTQQEDSAVYLCASTAGAGGPLGADTQYFGPGTRLTVL.

Note on this clonotype: A junction end diverges from the germline sequence, so it may reflect a read error. This sequence joins TRBV28 and TRBJ2-7; tentatively, D is TRBD1 (6 bases). The CDR3 extends over 14 amino acids. Germline V lookup: CDR1 MDHEN, CDR2 SYDVKM. CDR3 residues: CASSLDSYSYAQYF. CDR3 nucleotides: TGTGCCAGCAGTCTGGACAGTTACTCTTACGCGCAGTACTTC.

V and J are TRBV12-5 and TRBJ1-1; D may be TRBD1 (5 bases). The V and J ends lost 8 bases and 1 base respectively, with 11 bases between them. The CDR3 length is 13 residues. Germline CDR1 LGHNT, CDR2 FRNRAP. The CDR3 loop is CASHGAGNTEAFF. The CDR3 DNA reads TGTGCTAGTCACGGGGCGGGGAACACTGAAGCTTTCTTT.

With respect to this clonotype: An end of the junction does not agree with germline; a read error may underlie this. CDR3 amino acids: CNVEGRGIVNTEAFF. The CDR3 region has the DNA TGCAACGTTGAAGGAAGGGGCATAGTGAACACTGAAGCTTTCTTT. V usage is TRBV29-1 and J usage is TRBJ1-1; D is possibly TRBD1 (5 bases). CDR1 and CDR2 from the germline V gene are SQVTM and ANQGSEA. This CDR3 spans 15 amino acids.

The chain couples TRBV4-1 to TRBJ1-2, with no clear D. Deletions cut 4 bases from V and 5 bases from J, with 20 bases between. Germline V lookup: CDR1 MGHRA, CDR2 YSYEKL. The CDR3 is made up of 16 amino acids. The CDR3 DNA reads as TGCGCCAGCAGCCTAGTCTCGACGGCGAACCTTTATGGCTACACCTTC. This encodes CASSLVSTANLYGYTF.

To note about this clonotype: A read error may explain this, as a much larger clone is one base away. The chain uses TRBV28 and TRBJ1-1; no clear D gene. The CDR3 spans 12 residues. V shed 2 bases and J shed 10 bases, with 11 bases lying between them. The germline CDR1 and CDR2 sequences are MDHEN and SYDVKM. The CDR3 DNA is TGTGCCAGCAGTTTAGGCATCCCTGGAGCTTTCTTT. It translates to CASSLGIPGAFF. Supplemented by reference TRBV28 and TRBJ1-1, the full variable domain reads DVKVTQSSRYLVKRTGEKVFLECVQDMDHENMFWYRQDPGLGLRLIYFSYDVKMKEKGDIPEGYSVSREKKERFSLILESASTNQTSMYLCASSLGIPGAFFGQGTRLTVV.

On this clonotype itself: This CDR3 is missing its conserved last phenylalanine or tryptophan, likely due to a read error. The CDR3 nucleotides read TGCGCCAGCAGCGCAACGGGACTAGCGGGGGTGCAGTTCTTA. It yields the protein CASSATGLAGVQFL. This chain connects TRBV5-1 to TRBJ2-1, with 14 bases lining up with TRBD2. This CDR3 has 14 amino acids. CDR1 and CDR2 from the germline V gene are SGHRS and YFSETQ. Losses at the gene ends were 4 bases for V and 12 bases for J; bases not matched to a gene: 6.

Points on this clonotype: The CDR3 does not close with the conserved phenylalanine or tryptophan, likely indicating a read error. The limits of the CDR3 on the DNA are not certain, so only TCRdb's listed CDR3 is given. This sequence joins TRBV29-1 and TRBJ1-2; the table's D call of TRBD1 was not tested on the DNA. The CDR3 spans 13 residues, counting both ends. Per the germline V gene, CDR1 is SQVTM and CDR2 is ANQGSEA. This chain's CDR3 is CSIRSGGAYGCTL.

To note about this clonotype: The junction differs from germline at one of its ends, possibly a read error. The chain combines TRBV6-4 with TRBJ2-2; TRBD1 agrees at 11 bases. The V gene's germline CDR1 is MRHNA and CDR2 SNTAGT. This CDR3 has 14 amino acids. CDR3 protein: CASSDGQGAGELLF. The CDR3 bases are TGTGCCAGCAGTGATGGACAGGGGGCCGGGGAGCTGCTTTTT.

The sample holds a few counts of this clonotype. Possible read error: a much larger clone is one base away. This chain uses TRBV28 with TRBJ2-1, with 8 bases that match TRBD2. The CDR3 has 16 amino acids. After removal of 4 bases from V and 7 bases from J, the junction contained 12 bases not matched to a gene. Germline loops: CDR1 MDHEN, CDR2 SYDVKM. The DNA for the CDR3 is TGTGCCAGCAGTTCAACCCGCGGGAGGTCTTTGAATGAGCAGTTCTTC. Encoded protein: CASSSTRGRSLNEQFF.

The CDR3 reads CSVRATGPHLVCEQFF. CDR3 bases: TGCAGCGTTCGGGCGACTGGGCCCCATTTGGTGTGTGAGCAGTTCTTC. V usage is TRBV29-1 and J usage is TRBJ2-1; D is unresolved. Germline V CDR1 and CDR2: SQVTM, ANQGSEA. This CDR3 comprises 16 residues. V was clipped by 5 bases and J by 9 bases, with 26 bases between them.